This T cell receptor beta chain appears in the sequencing data of a study of a mutant IDH1 vaccine in newly diagnosed glioma. About the research overall: Receipt of radiotherapy, temozolomide, or both preceded the study, and most received both. Study results and caveats: There were vaccine-induced immune responses in more than 85% of the patients.

A note on this clone: Its antigen remains unidentified. One junction end does not reproduce the germline sequence, and a read error may be involved.

Time point reported: baseline, week 1 (first vaccination visit). Noted treatment: pre-vaccination baseline after standard-of-care therapy. New astrocytomas of WHO grade 3 or 4 that were IDH1-mutant and ATRX-lost were found in the donors. The CDR3 extends over 15 amino acids. CDR1 and CDR2 (germline): SSHAT, FNYEAQ (reference sequence). The assay was immunoSEQ multiplex PCR, and TCRdb's table has in-frame clones only and misses some. The sample includes tens of thousands of clones, around 90% seen only once; the top ten take 2.6%. This rearrangement joins TRBV7-7 to TRBJ2-5, with D possibly called TRBD1 or TRBD2 (5 bases each). This receptor was taken from a man aged 45-65 years with glioma. The material was PBMCs, obtained from a glioma patient treated with radiotherapy, temozolomide or both. The CDR3 DNA follows: TGTGCTAGCAGCCTTACCCCGGGGCCTCAAGAGACCCAGTACTTC. Its protein is CASSLTPGPQETQYF.